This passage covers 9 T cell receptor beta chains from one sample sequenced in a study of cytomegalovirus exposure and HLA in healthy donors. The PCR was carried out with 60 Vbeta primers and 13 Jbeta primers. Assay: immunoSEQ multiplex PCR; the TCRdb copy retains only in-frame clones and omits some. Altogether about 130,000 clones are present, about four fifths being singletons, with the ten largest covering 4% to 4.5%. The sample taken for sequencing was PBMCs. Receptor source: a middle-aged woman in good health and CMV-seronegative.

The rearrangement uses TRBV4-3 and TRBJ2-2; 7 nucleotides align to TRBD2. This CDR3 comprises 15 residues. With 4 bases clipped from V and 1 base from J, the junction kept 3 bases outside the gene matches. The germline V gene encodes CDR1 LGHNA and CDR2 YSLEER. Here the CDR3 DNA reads TGCGCCAGCAGCCTTAGCGGGCAGAACACCGGGGAGCTGTTTTTT. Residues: CASSLSGQNTGELFF.

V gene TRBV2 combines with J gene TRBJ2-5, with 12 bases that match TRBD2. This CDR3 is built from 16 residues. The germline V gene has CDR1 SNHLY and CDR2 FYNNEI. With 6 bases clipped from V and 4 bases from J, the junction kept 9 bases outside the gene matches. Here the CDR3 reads CASSLRKTSGRETQYF. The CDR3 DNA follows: TGTGCCAGCAGCCTCCGCAAGACTAGCGGGAGAGAGACCCAGTACTTC.

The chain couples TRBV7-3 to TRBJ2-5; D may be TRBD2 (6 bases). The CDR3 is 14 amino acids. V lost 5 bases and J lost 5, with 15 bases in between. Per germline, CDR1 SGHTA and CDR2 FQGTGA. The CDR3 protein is CASSPLGLAETQYF. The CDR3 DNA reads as TGTGCCAGCAGCCCCCTCGGGCTAGCGGAGACCCAGTACTTC.

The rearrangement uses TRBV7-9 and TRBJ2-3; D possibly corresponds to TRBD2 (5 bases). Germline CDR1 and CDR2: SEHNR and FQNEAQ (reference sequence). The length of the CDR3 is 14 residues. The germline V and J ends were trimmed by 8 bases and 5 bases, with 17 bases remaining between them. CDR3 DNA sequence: TGTGCCAGCGCTGGGCGGGCCGTGAGAGATACGCAGTATTTT. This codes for CASAGRAVRDTQYF. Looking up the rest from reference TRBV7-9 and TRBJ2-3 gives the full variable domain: DTGVSQNPRHKITKRGQNVTFRCDPISEHNRLYWYRQTLGQGPEFLTYFQNEAQLEKSRLLSDRFSAERPKGSFSTLEIQRTEQGDSAMYLCASAGRAVRDTQYFGPGTRLTVL.

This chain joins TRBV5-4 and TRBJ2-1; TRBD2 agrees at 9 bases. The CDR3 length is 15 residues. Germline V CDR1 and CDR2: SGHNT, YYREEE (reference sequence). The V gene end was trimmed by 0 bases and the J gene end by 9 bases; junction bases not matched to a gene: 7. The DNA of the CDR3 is TGTGCCAGCAGCTTGGTGGCGGGGGGGCCGGCTGAGCAGTTCTTC. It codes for CASSLVAGGPAEQFF.

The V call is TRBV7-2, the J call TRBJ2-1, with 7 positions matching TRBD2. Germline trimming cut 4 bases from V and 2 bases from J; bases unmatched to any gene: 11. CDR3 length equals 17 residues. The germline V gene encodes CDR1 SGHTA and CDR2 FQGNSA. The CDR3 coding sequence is TGTGCCAGCAGCTACAGACGAGGGAGGGGAACCTACAATGAGCAGTTCTTC. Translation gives CASSYRRGRGTYNEQFF.

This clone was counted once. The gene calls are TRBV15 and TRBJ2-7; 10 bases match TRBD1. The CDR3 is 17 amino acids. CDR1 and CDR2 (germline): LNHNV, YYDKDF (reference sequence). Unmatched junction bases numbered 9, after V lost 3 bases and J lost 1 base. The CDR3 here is CATSRKAGQGGSYEQYF. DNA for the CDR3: TGTGCCACCAGCAGGAAGGCCGGACAGGGGGGTTCCTACGAGCAGTACTTC.

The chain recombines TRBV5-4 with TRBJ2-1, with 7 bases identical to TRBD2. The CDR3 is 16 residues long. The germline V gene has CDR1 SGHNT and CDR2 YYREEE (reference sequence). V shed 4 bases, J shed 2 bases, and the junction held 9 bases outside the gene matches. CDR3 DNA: TGTGCCAGCAGCACCAATCGGGACTACCCCTACAATGAGCAGTTCTTC. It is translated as CASSTNRDYPYNEQFF.

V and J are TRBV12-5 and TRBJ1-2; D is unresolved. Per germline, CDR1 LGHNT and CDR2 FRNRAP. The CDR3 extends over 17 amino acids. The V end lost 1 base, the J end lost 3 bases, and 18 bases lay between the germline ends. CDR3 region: CASGLGHVARTYYGYTF. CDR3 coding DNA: TGTGCTAGTGGTTTGGGACACGTTGCGCGAACTTACTATGGCTACACCTTC. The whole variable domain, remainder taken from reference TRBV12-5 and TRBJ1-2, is DARVTQTPRHKVTEMGQEVTMRCQPILGHNTVFWYRQTMMQGLELLAYFRNRAPLDDSGMPKDRFSAEMPDATLATLKIQPSEPRDSAVYFCASGLGHVARTYYGYTFGSGTRLTVV.